One T cell receptor (beta chain) is described in this entry. Other DNA sequences from this sample encode an identical CDR3 as well. Assay used: immunoSEQ multiplex PCR; TCRdb lists only in-frame clones, some missing. Its listing shows 25,000 to 35,000 clones. The data derive from a study of T cells in women clearing cervical HPV infection. Study context: Blood came at first lesion visit for cases, post-clearance for controls.

The sequenced sample was blood buffy coat. The sequence was obtained from a woman between 18 and 70 years old with a cervical HPV16 infection that either progressed to CIN3+ or cleared (not recorded which).

The sequenced CDR3 bases are TGCAGTGCTTTAGACCTCCGAGGGGAGACC. It specifies CSALDLRGET. The CDR3 reads in full as CSALDLRGETQYF. This sequence joins TRBV20-1 and TRBJ2-5, with D possibly matching TRBD2 (5 bases). Read sequence stops 3 residues before the CDR3 end, and the germline J gene provides the missing end. The V gene's germline CDR1 is DFQATT and CDR2 SNEGSKA (reference sequence). The CDR3 contains 13 residues. V was cut by 5 bases and J by 5 bases, with 15 bases left in between.